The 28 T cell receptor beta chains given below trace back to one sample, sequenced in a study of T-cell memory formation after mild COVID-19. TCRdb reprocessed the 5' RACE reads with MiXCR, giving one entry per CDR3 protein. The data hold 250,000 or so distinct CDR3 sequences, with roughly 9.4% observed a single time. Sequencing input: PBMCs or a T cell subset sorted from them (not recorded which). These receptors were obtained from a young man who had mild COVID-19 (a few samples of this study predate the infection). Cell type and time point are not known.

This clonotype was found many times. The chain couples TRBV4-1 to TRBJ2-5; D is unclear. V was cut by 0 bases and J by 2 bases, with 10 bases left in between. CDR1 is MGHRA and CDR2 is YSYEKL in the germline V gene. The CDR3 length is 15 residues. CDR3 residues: CASSQEYSGQETQYF. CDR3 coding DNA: TGCGCCAGCAGCCAAGAATATTCCGGACAAGAGACCCAGTACTTC.

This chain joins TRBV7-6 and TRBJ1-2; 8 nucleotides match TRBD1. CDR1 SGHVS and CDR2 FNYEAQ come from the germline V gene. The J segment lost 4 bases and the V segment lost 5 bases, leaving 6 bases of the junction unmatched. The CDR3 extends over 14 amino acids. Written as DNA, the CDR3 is TGTGCCAGCAGCCCGAACGGACAGGGCTATGGCTACACCTTC. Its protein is CASSPNGQGYGYTF. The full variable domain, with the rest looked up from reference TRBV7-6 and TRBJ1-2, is GAGVSQSPRYKVTKRGQDVALRCDPISGHVSLYWYRQALGQGPEFLTYFNYEAQQDKSGLPNDRFSAERPEGSISTLTIQRTEQRDSAMYRCASSPNGQGYGYTFGSGTRLTVV.

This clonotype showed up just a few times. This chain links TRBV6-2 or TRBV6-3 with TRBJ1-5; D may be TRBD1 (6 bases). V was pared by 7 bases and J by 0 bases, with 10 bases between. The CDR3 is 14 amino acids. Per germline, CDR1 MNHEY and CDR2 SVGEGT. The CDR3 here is CASIGTNSNQPQHF. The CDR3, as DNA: TGTGCCAGCATCGGGACAAATAGCAATCAGCCCCAGCATTTT.

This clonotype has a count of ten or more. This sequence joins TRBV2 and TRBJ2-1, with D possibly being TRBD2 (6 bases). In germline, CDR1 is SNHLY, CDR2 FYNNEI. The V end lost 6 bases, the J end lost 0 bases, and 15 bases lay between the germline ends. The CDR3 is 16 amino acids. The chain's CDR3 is CASRDSRGSSYNEQFF. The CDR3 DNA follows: TGTGCCAGCAGAGACTCCCGGGGGAGCTCCTACAATGAGCAGTTCTTC.

DNA of the CDR3: TGTGCCAGCAGCCCCGCTTCCTATAATTCACCCCTCCACTTT. It yields the protein CASSPASYNSPLHF. This rearrangement joins TRBV7-9 to TRBJ1-6; D is undetermined. From germline, CDR1 is SEHNR and CDR2 FQNEAQ (reference sequence). The CDR3 loop spans 14 amino acids. V was shortened by 5 bases and J by 1 base, with 6 bases between the two germline ends.

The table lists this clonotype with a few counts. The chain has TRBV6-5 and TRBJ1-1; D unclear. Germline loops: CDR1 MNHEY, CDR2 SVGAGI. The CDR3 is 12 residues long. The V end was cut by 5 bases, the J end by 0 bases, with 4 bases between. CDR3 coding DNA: TGTGCCAGCAGTATCCTGAACACTGAAGCTTTCTTT. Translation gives CASSILNTEAFF.

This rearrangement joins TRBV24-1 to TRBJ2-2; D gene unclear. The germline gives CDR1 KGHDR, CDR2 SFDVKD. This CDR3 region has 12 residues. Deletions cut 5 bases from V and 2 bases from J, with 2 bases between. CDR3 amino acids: CATSVNTGELFF. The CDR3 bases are TGTGCCACCAGTGTAAACACCGGGGAGCTGTTTTTT.

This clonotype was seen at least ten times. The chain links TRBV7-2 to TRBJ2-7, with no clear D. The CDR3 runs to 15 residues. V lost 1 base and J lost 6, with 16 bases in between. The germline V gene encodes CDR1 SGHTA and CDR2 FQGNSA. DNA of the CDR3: TGTGCCAGCAGCTTAGGGTTTTCCCCCGCTGGCGAGCAGTACGTC. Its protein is CASSLGFSPAGEQYV.

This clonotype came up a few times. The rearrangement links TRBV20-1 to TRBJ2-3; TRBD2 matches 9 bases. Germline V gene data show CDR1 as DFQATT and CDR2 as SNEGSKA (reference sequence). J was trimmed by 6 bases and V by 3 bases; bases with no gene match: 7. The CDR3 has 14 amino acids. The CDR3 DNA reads TGCAGTGCTAGTGGCGGGGGGGCGAGGGATACGCAGTATTTT. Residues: CSASGGGARDTQYF.

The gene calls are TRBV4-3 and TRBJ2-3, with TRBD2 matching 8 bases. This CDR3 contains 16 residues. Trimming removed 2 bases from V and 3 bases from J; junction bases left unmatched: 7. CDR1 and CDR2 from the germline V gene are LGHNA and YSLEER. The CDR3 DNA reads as TGCGCCAGCAGCCAACGTAGCGGGGTAGGGACAGATACGCAGTATTTT. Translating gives CASSQRSGVGTDTQYF.

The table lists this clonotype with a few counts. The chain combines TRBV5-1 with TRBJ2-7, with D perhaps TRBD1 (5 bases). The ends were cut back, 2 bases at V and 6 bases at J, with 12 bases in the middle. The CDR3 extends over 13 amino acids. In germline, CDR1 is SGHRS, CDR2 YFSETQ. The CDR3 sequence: CASSLVGEGEQYF. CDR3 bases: TGCGCCAGCAGCTTAGTAGGGGAAGGCGAGCAGTACTTC.

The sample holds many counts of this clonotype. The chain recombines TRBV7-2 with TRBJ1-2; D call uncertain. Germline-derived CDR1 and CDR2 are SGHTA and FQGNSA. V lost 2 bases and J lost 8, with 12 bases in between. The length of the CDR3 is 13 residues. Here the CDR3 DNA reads TGTGCCAGCAGCTTATTTGAGGGCGGAGGCTACACCTTC. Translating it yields CASSLFEGGGYTF.

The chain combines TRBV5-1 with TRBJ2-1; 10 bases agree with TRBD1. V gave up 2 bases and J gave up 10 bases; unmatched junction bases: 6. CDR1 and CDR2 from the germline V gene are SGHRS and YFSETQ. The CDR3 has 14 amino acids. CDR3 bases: TGCGCCAGCAGCTTCCGGGACAGGGGTGAGGAGCAGTTCTTC. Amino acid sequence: CASSFRDRGEEQFF.

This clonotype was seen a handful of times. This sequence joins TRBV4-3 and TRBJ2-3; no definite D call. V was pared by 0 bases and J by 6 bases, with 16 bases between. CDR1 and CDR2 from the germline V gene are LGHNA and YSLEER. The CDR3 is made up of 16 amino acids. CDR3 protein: CASSQEWTPLEDTQYF. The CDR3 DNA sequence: TGCGCCAGCAGCCAAGAGTGGACGCCCCTAGAGGATACGCAGTATTTT.

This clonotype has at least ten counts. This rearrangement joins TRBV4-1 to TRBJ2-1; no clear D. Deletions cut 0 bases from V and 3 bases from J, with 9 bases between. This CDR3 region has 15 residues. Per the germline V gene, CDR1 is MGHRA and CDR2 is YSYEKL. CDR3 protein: CASSQDSSDYNEQFF. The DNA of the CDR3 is TGCGCCAGCAGCCAAGATAGCAGCGACTACAATGAGCAGTTCTTC.

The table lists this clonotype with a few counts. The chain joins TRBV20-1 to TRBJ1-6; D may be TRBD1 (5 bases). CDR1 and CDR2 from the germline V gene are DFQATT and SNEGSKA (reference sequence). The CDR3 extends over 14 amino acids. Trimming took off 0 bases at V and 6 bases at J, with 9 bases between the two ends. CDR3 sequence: CSARDLGTNSPLHF. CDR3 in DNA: TGCAGTGCTAGAGATCTAGGGACTAATTCACCCCTCCACTTT.

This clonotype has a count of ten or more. The CDR3 loop reads CASSQLNRGHYNEQFF. In DNA form, the CDR3 reads TGTGCCAGCAGCCAACTTAACAGGGGGCACTACAATGAGCAGTTCTTC. This chain uses TRBV7-8 with TRBJ2-1; 9 bases are a match to TRBD1. CDR1 SGHVS and CDR2 FQNEAQ come from the germline V gene. This CDR3 has 16 amino acids. The V gene end was trimmed by 5 bases and the J gene end by 3 bases; junction bases not matched to a gene: 8.

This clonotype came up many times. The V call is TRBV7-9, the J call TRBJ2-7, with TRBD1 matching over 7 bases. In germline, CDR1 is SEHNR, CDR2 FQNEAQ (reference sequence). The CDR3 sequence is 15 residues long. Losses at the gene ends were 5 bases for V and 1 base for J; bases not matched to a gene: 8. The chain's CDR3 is CASSPLTGKSYEQYV. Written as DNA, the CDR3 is TGTGCCAGCAGCCCGCTGACAGGGAAATCCTACGAGCAGTACGTC.

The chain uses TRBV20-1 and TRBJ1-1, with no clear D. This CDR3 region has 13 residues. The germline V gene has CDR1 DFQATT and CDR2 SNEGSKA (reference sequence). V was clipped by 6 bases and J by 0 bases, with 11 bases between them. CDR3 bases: TGCAGTGCCTTGAGGCGCATGAACACTGAAGCTTTCTTT. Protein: CSALRRMNTEAFF.

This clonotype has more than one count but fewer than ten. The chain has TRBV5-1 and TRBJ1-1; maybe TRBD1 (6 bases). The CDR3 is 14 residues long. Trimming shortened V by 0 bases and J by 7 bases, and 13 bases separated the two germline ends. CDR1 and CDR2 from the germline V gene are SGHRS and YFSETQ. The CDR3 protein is CASSLGRTDHEAFF. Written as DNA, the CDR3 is TGCGCCAGCAGCTTGGGCCGGACAGACCATGAAGCTTTCTTT.

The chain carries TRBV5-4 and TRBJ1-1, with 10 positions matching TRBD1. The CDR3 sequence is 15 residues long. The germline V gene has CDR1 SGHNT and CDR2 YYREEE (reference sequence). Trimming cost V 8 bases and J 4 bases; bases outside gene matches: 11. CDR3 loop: CARYSGQGESTEAFF. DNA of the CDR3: TGTGCCAGATATAGTGGACAGGGGGAAAGCACTGAAGCTTTCTTT.

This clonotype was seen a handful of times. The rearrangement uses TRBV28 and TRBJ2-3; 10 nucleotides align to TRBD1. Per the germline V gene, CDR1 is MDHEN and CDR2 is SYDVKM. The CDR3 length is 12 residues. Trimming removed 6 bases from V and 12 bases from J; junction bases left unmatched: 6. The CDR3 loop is CASSLGDRGQYF. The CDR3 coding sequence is TGTGCCAGCAGCCTGGGGGACAGGGGCCAGTATTTT.

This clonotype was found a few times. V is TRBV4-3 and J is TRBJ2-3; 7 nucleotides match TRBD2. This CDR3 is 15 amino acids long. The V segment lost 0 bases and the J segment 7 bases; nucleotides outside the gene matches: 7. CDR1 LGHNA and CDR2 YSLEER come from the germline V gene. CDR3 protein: CASSQDPGLFHTQYF. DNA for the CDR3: TGCGCCAGCAGCCAAGATCCGGGACTATTCCATACGCAGTATTTT.

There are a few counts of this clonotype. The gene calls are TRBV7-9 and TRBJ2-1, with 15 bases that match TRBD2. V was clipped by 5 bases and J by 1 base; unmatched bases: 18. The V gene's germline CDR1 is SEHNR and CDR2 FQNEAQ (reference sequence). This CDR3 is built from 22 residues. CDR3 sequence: CASSAEIRGLAGGPGSYNEQFF. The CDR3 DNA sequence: TGTGCCAGCAGCGCAGAAATAAGAGGACTAGCGGGGGGGCCGGGATCCTACAATGAGCAGTTCTTC.

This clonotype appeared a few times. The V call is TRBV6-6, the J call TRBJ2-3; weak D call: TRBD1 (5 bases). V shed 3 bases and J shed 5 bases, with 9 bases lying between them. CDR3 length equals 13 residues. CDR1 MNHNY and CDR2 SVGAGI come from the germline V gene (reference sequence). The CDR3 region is CASSYIQGDTQYF. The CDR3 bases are TGTGCCAGCAGTTATATCCAGGGAGATACGCAGTATTTT.

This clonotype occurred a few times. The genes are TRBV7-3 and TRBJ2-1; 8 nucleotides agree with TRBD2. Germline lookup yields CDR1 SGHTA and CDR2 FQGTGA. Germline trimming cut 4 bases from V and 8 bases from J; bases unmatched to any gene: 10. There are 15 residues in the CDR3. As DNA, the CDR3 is TGTGCCAGCAGCTCTCCTAGCGGGTCAGGGGATGAGCAGTTCTTC. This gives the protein CASSSPSGSGDEQFF.

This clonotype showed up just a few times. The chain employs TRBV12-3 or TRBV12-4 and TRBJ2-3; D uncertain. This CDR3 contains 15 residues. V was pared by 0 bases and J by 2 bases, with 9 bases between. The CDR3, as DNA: TGTGCCAGCAGTTTAGCGGGTCCGACCACAGATACGCAGTATTTT. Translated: CASSLAGPTTDTQYF.

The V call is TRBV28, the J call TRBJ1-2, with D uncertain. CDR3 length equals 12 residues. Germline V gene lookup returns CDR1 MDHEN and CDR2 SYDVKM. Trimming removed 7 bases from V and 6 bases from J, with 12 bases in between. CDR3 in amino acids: CASTRDPNGYTF. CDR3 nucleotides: TGTGCCAGCACGAGGGATCCCAATGGCTACACCTTC.